This T cell receptor (beta chain) came from a study of OX40 agonist ivuxolimab in advanced cancers. Study outcomes and limitations: On average, a greater number of expanded clones characterised CD8+ T cells relative to CD4+.

Deletions cut 4 bases from V and 6 bases from J, with 22 bases between. The CDR3 is 16 residues long. Germline CDR1 MGHRA, CDR2 YSYEKL. Clones were read by immunoSEQ multiplex PCR, and TCRdb kept only the in-frame ones, dropping some. The data contain tens of thousands of clones, roughly four fifths of them seen just once; the ten biggest clones take up approximately 0.62%. To note about this clone: Its target is not known.

This clonotype originated in an adult with an advanced solid tumor such as melanoma, head and neck, liver or kidney cancer. J is TRBJ2-7 and V is TRBV4-1, with D tentatively TRBD1 or TRBD2 (6 bases each). Sequencing used CD4+ or CD8+ T cells sorted from blood, obtained in a trial of the OX40 agonist ivuxolimab. CDR3 residues: CASSPRGSGAAFEQYF. The CDR3 DNA reads as TGCGCCAGCAGCCCCCGGGGGTCGGGGGCGGCCTTCGAGCAGTACTTC.